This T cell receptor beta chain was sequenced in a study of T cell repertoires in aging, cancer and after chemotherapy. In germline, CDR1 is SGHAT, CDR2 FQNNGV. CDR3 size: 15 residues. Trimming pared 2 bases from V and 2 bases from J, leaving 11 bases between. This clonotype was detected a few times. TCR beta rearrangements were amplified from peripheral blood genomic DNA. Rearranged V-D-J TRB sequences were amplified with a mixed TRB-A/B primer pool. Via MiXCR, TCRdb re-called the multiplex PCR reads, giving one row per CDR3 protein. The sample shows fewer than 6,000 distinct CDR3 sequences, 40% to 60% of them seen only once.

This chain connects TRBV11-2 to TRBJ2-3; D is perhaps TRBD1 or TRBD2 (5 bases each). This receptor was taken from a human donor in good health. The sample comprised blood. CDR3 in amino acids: CASSLFRGPTDTQYF. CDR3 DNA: TGTGCCAGCAGCTTATTCCGGGGACCCACAGATACGCAGTATTTT.